This TCR beta chain was recovered during a study of cytomegalovirus exposure and HLA in healthy donors. A multiplex PCR was run with 60 Vbeta primers and 13 Jbeta primers. Profiling relied on immunoSEQ multiplex PCR, and the TCRdb table lists in-frame clones only, not all of them. The sample consists of approximately 50,000 clones, roughly 60% of them appearing once. The CDR3 spans 14 residues. The germline CDR1 and CDR2 sequences are GTSNPN and SVGIG (reference sequence). Between the trimmed V and J ends, which lost 0 bases and 3 bases, there was a span of 9 bases. A word on this clone: The sample contains more than one DNA sequence encoding this CDR3.

This sequence was found in a human donor in good health. The rearrangement joins TRBV30 to TRBJ1-3; no clear D. The sequenced sample was PBMCs. DNA for the CDR3: TGTGCCTGGAGTGTCGGCGGATATGGAAACACCATATATTTT. The encoded protein is CAWSVGGYGNTIYF.